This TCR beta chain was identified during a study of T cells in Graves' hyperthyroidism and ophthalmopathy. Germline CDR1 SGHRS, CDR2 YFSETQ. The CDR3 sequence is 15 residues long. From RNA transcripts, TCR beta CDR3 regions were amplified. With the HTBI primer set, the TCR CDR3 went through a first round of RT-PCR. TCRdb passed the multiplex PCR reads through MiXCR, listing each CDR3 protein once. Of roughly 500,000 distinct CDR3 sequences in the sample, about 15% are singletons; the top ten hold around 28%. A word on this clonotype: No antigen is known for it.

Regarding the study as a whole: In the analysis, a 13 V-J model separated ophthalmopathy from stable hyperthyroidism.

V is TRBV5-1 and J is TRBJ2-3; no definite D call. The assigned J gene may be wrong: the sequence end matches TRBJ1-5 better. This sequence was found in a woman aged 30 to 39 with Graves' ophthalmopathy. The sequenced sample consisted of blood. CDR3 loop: CASSGNSGSKDTQHF. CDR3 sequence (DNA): TGCGCCAGCAGCGGAAATAGCGGGAGTAAAGATACGCAGCATTTT.